The 15 T cell receptor beta chains given below trace back to one sample, sequenced in a study of CD8+ T cells in alopecia areata. Treatment of the sample: oral pan-JAK inhibitor, 5-10 mg twice daily. Extracted RNA was reverse transcribed into cDNA, the sequencing template. The data were produced by immunoSEQ multiplex PCR, yet TCRdb's version contains in-frame clones alone and is incomplete. There are 200,000 to 250,000 clones in the sample; roughly 56% occur only once, and roughly 1.6% lies in the top ten. The sequences come from CD4+ T cells sorted from blood, collected at week 4, from a patient treated with tofacitinib. All receptors derive from a human donor with alopecia areata.

This clone was observed a few times. The chain uses TRBV5-6 and TRBJ2-5; D gene uncertain. TRBJ2-7 explains the end of the DNA better; the J call may be wrong. The length of the CDR3 is 17 residues. The V gene's germline CDR1 is SGHDT and CDR2 YYEEEE. The CDR3 region is CASSTRKGRRMPYEQYF. The CDR3 coding sequence is TGTGCCAGCAGCACCCGGAAAGGGCGACGTATGCCCTACGAGCAGTACTTC.

The chain employs TRBV2 and TRBJ2-5; no reliable D call. CDR3 length: 14 amino acids. Trimming took off 7 bases at V and 3 bases at J, with 15 bases between the two ends. Germline V lookup: CDR1 SNHLY, CDR2 FYNNEI. CDR3 bases: TGTGCCAGCACCAAGCTCTCCAAAGAAGAGACCCAGTACTTC. Protein: CASTKLSKEETQYF.

V gene TRBV9 combines with J gene TRBJ2-7; possible D gene TRBD1, 6 bases. The V and J ends lost 2 bases and 5 bases respectively, with 11 bases between them. In germline, CDR1 is SGDLS, CDR2 YYNGEE. There are 13 residues in the CDR3. The CDR3 reads CASSVRSGDEQYF. In nucleotides, the CDR3 is TGTGCCAGCAGCGTGAGATCAGGGGACGAGCAGTACTTC.

V and J are TRBV30 and TRBJ2-5; 7 bases are a match to TRBD1. The CDR3 consists of 13 residues. Germline-derived CDR1 and CDR2 are GTSNPN and SVGIG (reference sequence). Trimming cost V 5 bases and J 4 bases; bases outside gene matches: 7. CDR3 in DNA: TGTGCCTGGGGGACAGCGAGAAGAGAGACCCAGTACTTC. Protein sequence: CAWGTARRETQYF.

Here the CDR3 reads CASSVDRAGLFF. CDR3 bases: TGTGCCAGCAGCGTCGACAGGGCCGGATTGTTTTTT. The rearrangement joins TRBV7-2 to TRBJ1-4; TRBD1 agrees at 7 bases. V was pared by 5 bases and J by 15 bases, with 9 bases of the junction left unmatched. From germline, CDR1 is SGHTA and CDR2 FQGNSA. The CDR3 length is 12 residues. Full variable domain (rest looked up from reference TRBV7-2 and TRBJ1-4): GAGVSQSPSNKVTEKGKDVELRCDPISGHTALYWYRQSLGQGLEFLIYFQGNSAPDKSGLPSDRFSAERTGGSVSTLTIQRTQQEDSAVYLCASSVDRAGLFFGSGTQLSVL.

The chain links TRBV5-1 to TRBJ1-5; 7 nucleotides agree with TRBD1. Germline assignment: CDR1 SGHRS and CDR2 YFSETQ. Trimming took 4 bases from V and 4 from J; bases not matched to a gene: 11. There are 16 residues in the CDR3. CDR3 sequence: CASSETGALGNQPQHF. CDR3 bases: TGCGCCAGCAGCGAAACAGGGGCTCTAGGAAATCAGCCCCAGCATTTT.

The chain joins TRBV7-2 to TRBJ2-2, with 8 bases fitting TRBD2. This CDR3 comprises 16 residues. V trimming: 2 bases; J trimming: 2 bases; junction bases outside the gene matches: 4. CDR1 SGHTA and CDR2 FQGNSA come from the germline V gene. In DNA, the CDR3 is TGTGCCAGCAGCTTAAAGCGGGGGCCTAACACCGGGGAGCTGTTTTTT. Amino acids: CASSLKRGPNTGELFF.

The chain links TRBV5-6 to TRBJ1-1; 8 nucleotides line up with TRBD1. Trimming cost V 2 bases and J 2 bases; bases outside gene matches: 5. Germline loops: CDR1 SGHDT, CDR2 YYEEEE. The length of the CDR3 is 15 residues. This CDR3 reads CASSLGDRSNTEAFF. The CDR3 region has the DNA TGTGCCAGCAGCTTAGGGGACAGGTCAAACACTGAAGCTTTCTTT.

This clone was seen more than once but under ten times. The chain uses TRBV29-1 and TRBJ2-5; perhaps TRBD2 as D (6 bases). The CDR3 consists of 10 residues. The germline gives CDR1 SQVTM, CDR2 ANQGSEA. The ends were cut back, 7 bases at V and 4 bases at J, with 7 bases in the middle. CDR3 nucleotide sequence: TGCAGCGCGGGACTAGAGACCCAGTACTTC. Encoded protein: CSAGLETQYF.

V and J are TRBV30 and TRBJ1-2; D is undetermined. The V gene lost 0 bases and the J gene lost 2 bases, with 7 bases spanning the gap. CDR1 is GTSNPN and CDR2 is SVGIG in the germline V gene (reference sequence). CDR3 size: 13 residues. CDR3 DNA: TGTGCCTGGAGTGTTGCCCCAAACTATGGCTACACCTTC. This sequence encodes CAWSVAPNYGYTF.

The genes are TRBV29-1 and TRBJ2-7; perhaps TRBD1 as D (7 bases). V was cut by 4 bases and J by 5 bases, with 18 bases left in between. The CDR3 runs to 14 residues. Germline CDR1 SQVTM, CDR2 ANQGSEA. The CDR3 bases are TGCAGCGTTGTGAGCAGGGGGGAATCGGACGAGCAGTACTTC. It is translated as CSVVSRGESDEQYF.

The chain carries TRBV9 and TRBJ1-2; 7 positions match TRBD1. V lost 0 bases, J lost 0 bases, and 2 bases stayed unmatched. CDR1 and CDR2 from the germline V gene are SGDLS and YYNGEE. This CDR3 contains 15 residues. The CDR3 coding sequence is TGTGCCAGCAGCGTAGAAGGGACAGCTAACTATGGCTACACCTTC. This translates into CASSVEGTANYGYTF.

The chain joins TRBV7-2 to TRBJ2-5, with TRBD2 as a possible D gene (6 bases). Trimming removed 5 bases at V and 10 bases at J, with 14 bases between. Germline CDR1 is SGHTA and CDR2 is FQGNSA. The CDR3 sequence is 12 residues long. The CDR3 loop is CASSPGTLGQYF. In DNA form, the CDR3 reads TGTGCCAGCAGCCCAGGGACTTTAGGCCAGTACTTC.

The genes are TRBV5-6 and TRBJ1-1; no definite D call. Trimming stripped 4 bases from V and 4 bases from J, with 14 bases between. The CDR3 extends over 14 amino acids. CDR1 and CDR2 (germline): SGHDT, YYEEEE. The CDR3 is CASSLNFGVTEAFF. The CDR3 DNA reads as TGTGCCAGCAGCCTAAACTTTGGCGTCACTGAAGCTTTCTTT.

This clone was seen a handful of times. The genes are TRBV4-1 and TRBJ1-2; 8 nucleotides line up with TRBD1. The V gene's germline CDR1 is MGHRA and CDR2 YSYEKL. V trimming: 4 bases; J trimming: 4 bases; junction bases outside the gene matches: 5. This CDR3 is 14 amino acids long. Here the CDR3 reads CASSPTGGGYGYTF. The CDR3 region has the DNA TGCGCCAGCAGCCCTACAGGGGGGGGCTATGGCTACACCTTC.